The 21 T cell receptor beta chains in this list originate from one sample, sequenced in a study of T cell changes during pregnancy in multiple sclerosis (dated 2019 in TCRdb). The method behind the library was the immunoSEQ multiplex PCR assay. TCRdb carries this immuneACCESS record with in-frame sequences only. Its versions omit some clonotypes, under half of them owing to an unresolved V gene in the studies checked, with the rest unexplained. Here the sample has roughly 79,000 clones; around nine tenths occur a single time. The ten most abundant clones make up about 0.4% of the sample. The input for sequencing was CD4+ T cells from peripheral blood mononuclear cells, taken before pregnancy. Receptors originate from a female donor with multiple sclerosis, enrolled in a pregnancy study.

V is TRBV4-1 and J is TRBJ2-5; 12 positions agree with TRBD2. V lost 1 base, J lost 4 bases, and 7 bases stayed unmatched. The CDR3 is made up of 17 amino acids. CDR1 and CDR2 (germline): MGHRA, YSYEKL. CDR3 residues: CASSQGLAGALGETQYF. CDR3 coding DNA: TGCGCCAGCAGCCAAGGACTAGCGGGAGCATTGGGAGAGACCCAGTACTTC.

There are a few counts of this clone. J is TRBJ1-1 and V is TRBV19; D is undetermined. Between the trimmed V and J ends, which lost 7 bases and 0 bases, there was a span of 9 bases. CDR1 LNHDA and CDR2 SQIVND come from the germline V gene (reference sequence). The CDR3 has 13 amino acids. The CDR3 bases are TGTGCCAGTATAGGCGGGATGAACACTGAAGCTTTCTTT. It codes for CASIGGMNTEAFF.

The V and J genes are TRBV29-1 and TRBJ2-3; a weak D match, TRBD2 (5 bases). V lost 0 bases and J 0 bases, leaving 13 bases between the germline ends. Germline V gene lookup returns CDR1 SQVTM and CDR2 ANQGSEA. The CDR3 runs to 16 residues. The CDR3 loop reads CSVEDRLSTSTDTQYF. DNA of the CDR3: TGCAGCGTTGAAGACCGACTATCAACTAGCACAGATACGCAGTATTTT.

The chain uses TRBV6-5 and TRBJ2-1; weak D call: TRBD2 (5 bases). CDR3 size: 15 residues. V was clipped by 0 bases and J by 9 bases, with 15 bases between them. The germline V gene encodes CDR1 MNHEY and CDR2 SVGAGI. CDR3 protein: CASSYSKRAPSEQFF. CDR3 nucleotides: TGTGCCAGCAGTTACTCGAAGAGGGCCCCCTCTGAGCAGTTCTTC.

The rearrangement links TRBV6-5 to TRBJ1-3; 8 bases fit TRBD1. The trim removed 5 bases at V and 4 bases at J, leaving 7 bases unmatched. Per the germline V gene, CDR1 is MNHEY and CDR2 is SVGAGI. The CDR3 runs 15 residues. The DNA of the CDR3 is TGTGCCAGCAGTACGACAGGGGATGCAGGAAACACCATATATTTT. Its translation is CASSTTGDAGNTIYF.

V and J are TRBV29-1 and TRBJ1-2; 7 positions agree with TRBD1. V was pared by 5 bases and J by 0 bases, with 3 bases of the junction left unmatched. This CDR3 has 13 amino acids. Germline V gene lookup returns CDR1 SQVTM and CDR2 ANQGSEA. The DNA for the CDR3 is TGCAGCGTTCCGGGACAGACTAACTATGGCTACACCTTC. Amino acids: CSVPGQTNYGYTF.

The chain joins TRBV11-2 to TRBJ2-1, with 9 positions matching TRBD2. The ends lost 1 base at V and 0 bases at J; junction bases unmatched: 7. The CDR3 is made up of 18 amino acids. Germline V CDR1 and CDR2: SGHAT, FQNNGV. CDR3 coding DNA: TGTGCCAGCAGCTTAGTTGGCCGCGGGGGGGCCTCCTACAATGAGCAGTTCTTC. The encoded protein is CASSLVGRGGASYNEQFF.

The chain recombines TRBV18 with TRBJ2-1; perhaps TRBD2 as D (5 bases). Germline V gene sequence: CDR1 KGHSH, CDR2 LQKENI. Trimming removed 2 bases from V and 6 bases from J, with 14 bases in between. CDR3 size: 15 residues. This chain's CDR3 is CASSPTRISANEQFF. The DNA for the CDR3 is TGTGCCAGCTCACCAACTCGCATTAGCGCCAATGAGCAGTTCTTC.

This CDR3 is CASSPAGTKFVSPLHF. CDR3 bases: TGTGCCAGCAGCCCGGCCGGGACAAAGTTCGTCTCACCCCTCCACTTT. The chain has TRBV7-9 and TRBJ1-6; D perhaps matches TRBD1 (6 bases). V was shortened by 5 bases and J by 10 bases, with 21 bases between the two germline ends. This CDR3 contains 16 residues. The germline gives CDR1 SEHNR, CDR2 FQNEAQ (reference sequence). Drawing the rest from reference TRBV7-9 and TRBJ1-6, the complete variable domain is DTGVSQNPRHKITKRGQNVTFRCDPISEHNRLYWYRQTLGQGPEFLTYFQNEAQLEKSRLLSDRFSAERPKGSFSTLEIQRTEQGDSAMYLCASSPAGTKFVSPLHFGNGTRLTVT.

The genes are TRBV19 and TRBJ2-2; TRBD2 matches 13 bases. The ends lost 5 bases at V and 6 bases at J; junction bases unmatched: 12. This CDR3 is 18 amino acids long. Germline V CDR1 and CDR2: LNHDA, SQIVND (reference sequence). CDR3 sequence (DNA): TGTGCCAGTAGTCGACGCACTAGCGGGGGGGCCTATGCCGGGGAGCTGTTTTTT. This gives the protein CASSRRTSGGAYAGELFF.

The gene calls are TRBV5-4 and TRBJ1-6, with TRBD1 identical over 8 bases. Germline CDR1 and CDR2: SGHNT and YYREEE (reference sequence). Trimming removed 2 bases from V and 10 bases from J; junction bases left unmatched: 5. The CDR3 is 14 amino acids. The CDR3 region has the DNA TGTGCCAGCAGCTTACCGGACAGGGTATCACCCCTCCACTTT. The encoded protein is CASSLPDRVSPLHF.

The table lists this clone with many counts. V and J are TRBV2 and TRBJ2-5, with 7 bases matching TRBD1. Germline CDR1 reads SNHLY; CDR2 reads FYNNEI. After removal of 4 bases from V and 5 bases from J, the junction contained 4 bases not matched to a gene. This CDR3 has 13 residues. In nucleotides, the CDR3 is TGTGCCAGCAGTGTGGACAGGTCGGAGACCCAGTACTTC. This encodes CASSVDRSETQYF.

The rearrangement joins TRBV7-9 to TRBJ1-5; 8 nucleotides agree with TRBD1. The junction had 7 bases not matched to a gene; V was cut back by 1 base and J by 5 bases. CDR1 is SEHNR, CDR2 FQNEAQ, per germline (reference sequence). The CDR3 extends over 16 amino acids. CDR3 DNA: TGTGCCAGCAGCTTAGACTTAGGGACAGGCTATCAGCCCCAGCATTTT. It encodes CASSLDLGTGYQPQHF.

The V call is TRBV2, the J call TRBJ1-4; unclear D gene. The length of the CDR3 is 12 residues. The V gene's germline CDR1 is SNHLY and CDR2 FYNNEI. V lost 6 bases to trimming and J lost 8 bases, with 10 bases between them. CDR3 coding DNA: TGTGCCAGCAGGGGAGAACGGGAAAAACTGTTTTTT. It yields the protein CASRGEREKLFF.

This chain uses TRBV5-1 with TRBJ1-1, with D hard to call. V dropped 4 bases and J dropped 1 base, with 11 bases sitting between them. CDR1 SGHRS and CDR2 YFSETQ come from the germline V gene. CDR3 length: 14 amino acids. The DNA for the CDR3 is TGCGCCAGCAGCCCCCAGACATGGAACACTGAAGCTTTCTTT. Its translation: CASSPQTWNTEAFF.

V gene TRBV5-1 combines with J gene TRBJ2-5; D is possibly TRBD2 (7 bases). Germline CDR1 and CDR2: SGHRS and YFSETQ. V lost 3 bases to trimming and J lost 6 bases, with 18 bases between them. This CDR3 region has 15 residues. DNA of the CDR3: TGCGCCAGCAGCTCATGGGGGGGGGCGCAGAAGACCCAGTACTTC. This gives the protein CASSSWGGAQKTQYF.

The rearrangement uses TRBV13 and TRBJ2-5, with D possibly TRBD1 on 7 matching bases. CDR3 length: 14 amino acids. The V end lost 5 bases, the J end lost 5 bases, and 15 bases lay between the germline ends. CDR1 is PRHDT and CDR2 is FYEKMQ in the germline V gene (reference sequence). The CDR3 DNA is TGTGCCAGCAGCCGCCGACAGGGAGGTGAGACCCAGTACTTC. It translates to CASSRRQGGETQYF.

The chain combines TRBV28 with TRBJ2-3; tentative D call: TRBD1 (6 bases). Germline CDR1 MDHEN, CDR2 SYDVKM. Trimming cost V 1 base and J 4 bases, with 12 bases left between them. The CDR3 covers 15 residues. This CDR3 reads CASSLSPGVADTQYF. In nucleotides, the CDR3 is TGTGCCAGCAGTTTATCACCAGGGGTCGCAGATACGCAGTATTTT.

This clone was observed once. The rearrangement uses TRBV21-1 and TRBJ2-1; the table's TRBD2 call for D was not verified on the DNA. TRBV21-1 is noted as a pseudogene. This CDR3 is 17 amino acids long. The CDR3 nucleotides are TGTGCCAGCAGCAAAGAGGCTCCAGCGGGGGGGCCATGTGAGCAGTTCTTC. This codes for CASSKEAPAGGPCEQFF.

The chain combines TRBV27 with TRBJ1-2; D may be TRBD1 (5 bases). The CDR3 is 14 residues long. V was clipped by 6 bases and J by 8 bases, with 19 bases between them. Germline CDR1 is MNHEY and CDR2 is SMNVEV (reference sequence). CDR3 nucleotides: TGTGCCAGCAGCCAAACCTGGACAAATTCGGGCTACACCTTC. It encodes CASSQTWTNSGYTF.

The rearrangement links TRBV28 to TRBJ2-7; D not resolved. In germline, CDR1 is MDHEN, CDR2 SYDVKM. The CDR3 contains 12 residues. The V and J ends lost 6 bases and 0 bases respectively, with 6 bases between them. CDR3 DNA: TGTGCCAGCAGGGTCAGCTCCTACGAGCAGTACTTC. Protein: CASRVSSYEQYF.